The 2 T cell receptor beta chains in this list originate from one sample, sequenced in a study of blood T cell repertoires in COVID-19. Assay: immunoSEQ multiplex PCR; the TCRdb copy retains only in-frame clones and omits some. The table records around 320,000 clones, almost 90% of them present only once. Sequencing was carried out using PBMCs or T cells enriched from blood (not recorded which). All receptors come from a woman aged 18-35 years with acute COVID-19.

This clone has a handful of counts. V is TRBV9 and J is TRBJ2-3, with 10 bases that match TRBD1. The CDR3 runs to 17 residues. V gave up 0 bases and J gave up 5 bases; unmatched junction bases: 9. Germline V gene data show CDR1 as SGDLS and CDR2 as YYNGEE. DNA of the CDR3: TGTGCCAGCAGCGTAGGTATCATGGACAGGGGGGGAGATACGCAGTATTTT. Amino acid sequence: CASSVGIMDRGGDTQYF.

CDR3: CATSEMGLTSTDTQYF. The CDR3 DNA reads as TGTGCCACCAGTGAAATGGGACTTACTAGCACAGATACGCAGTATTTT. The chain recombines TRBV24-1 with TRBJ2-3, with D perhaps TRBD2 (6 bases). The V end was cut by 4 bases, the J end by 0 bases, with 13 bases between. This CDR3 contains 16 residues. Germline V gene data show CDR1 as KGHDR and CDR2 as SFDVKD.